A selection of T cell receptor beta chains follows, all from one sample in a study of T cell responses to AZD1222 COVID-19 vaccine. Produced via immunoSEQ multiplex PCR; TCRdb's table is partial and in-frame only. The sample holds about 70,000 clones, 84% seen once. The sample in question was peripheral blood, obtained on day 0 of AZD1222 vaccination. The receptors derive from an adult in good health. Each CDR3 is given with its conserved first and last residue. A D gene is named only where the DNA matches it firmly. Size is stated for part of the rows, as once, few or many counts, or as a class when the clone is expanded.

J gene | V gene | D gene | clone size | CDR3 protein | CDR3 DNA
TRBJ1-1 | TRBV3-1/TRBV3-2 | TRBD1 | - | CASSLAGGASEAFF | TGTGCCAGCAGCCTCGCAGGGGGCGCGAGTGAAGCTTTCTTT
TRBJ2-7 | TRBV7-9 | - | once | CASSLAVGSLLRQYF | TGTGCCAGCAGCTTAGCGGTAGGCAGCCTATTGAGGCAGTACTTC
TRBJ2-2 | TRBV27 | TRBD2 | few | CASSRRTSGGTGELFF | TGTGCCAGCAGTCGGCGGACTAGCGGGGGGACCGGGGAGCTGTTTTTT
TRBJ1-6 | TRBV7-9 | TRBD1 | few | CASSDKPGQGSSPLHF | TGTGCCAGCAGCGACAAGCCGGGACAGGGCAGTTCACCCCTCCACTTT
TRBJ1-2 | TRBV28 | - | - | CASKVGATNYGYTF | TGTGCCAGCAAAGTTGGGGCGACTAACTATGGCTACACCTTC
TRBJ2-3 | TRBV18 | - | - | CASSPTASGDLTQYF | TGTGCCAGCTCACCGACCGCTTCAGGGGATTTAACGCAGTATTTT
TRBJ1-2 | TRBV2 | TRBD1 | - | CARTTGQEPKSGYTF | TGTGCCAGAACCACAGGACAGGAGCCTAAGTCTGGCTACACCTTC
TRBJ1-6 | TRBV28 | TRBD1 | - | CASRETGVDSPLHF | TGTGCCAGCAGAGAGACAGGGGTGGACTCACCCCTCCACTTT
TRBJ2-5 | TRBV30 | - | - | CAWTPTGGETQYF | TGTGCCTGGACCCCGACAGGTGGGGAGACCCAGTACTTC
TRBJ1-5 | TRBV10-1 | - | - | CASSLGLNQPQHF | TGCGCCAGCAGTCTGGGCCTCAATCAGCCCCAGCATTTT
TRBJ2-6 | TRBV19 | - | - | CASSTSGANVLTF | TGTGCCAGTAGTACCTCTGGGGCCAACGTCCTGACTTTC
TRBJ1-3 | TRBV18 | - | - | CASSQGDLFGNTIYF | TGTGCCAGCTCACAAGGGGATCTCTTTGGAAACACCATATATTTT
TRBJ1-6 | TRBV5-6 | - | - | CASSLARGFGYNSPLHF | TGTGCCAGCAGCTTGGCGAGAGGGTTTGGATATAATTCACCCCTCCACTTT
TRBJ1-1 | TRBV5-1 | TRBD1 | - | CASSYSSTGRTEAFF | TGCGCCAGCAGCTACTCGTCGACAGGGAGGACTGAAGCTTTCTTT
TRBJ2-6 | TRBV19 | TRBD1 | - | CASTRTGSGANVLTF | TGTGCCAGTACCCGGACAGGCTCTGGGGCCAACGTCCTGACTTTC
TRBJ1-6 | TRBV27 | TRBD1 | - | CASSLLGQVFSSSYNSPLHF | TGTGCCAGCAGTTTACTCGGACAGGTGTTTTCGAGCTCCTATAATTCACCCCTCCACTTT
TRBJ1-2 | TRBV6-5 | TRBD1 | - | CASSYSRQGLNYGYTF | TGTGCCAGCAGTTACTCCCGACAGGGCCTTAACTATGGCTACACCTTC
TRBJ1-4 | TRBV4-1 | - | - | CASSHPGLRQGATNEKLFF | TGCGCCAGCAGCCACCCGGGACTCCGACAAGGGGCAACTAATGAAAAACTGTTTTTT
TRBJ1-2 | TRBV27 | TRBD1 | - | CASSLSWTGSAYGYTF | TGTGCCAGCAGTCTTAGTTGGACAGGGTCCGCCTATGGCTACACCTTC
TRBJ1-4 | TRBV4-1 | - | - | CASSGGGSGEKLFF | TGCGCCAGCAGCGGGGGAGGATCTGGGGAAAAACTGTTTTTT
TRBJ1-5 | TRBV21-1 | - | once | CASSKAGGSLNQPQHF | TGTGCCAGCAGCAAAGCTGGCGGCAGCCTCAATCAGCCCCAGCATTTT
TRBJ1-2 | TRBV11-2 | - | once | CASSPRGERYGYTF | TGTGCCAGCAGCCCCCGGGGGGAACGATATGGCTACACCTTC
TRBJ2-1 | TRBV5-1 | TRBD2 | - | CASSFTGGGADEQFF | TGCGCCAGCAGCTTTACCGGCGGGGGGGCCGATGAGCAGTTCTTC
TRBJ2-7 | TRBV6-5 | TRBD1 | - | CASSYEGTVSPYEQYF | TGTGCCAGCAGTTACGAGGGGACAGTGTCCCCCTACGAGCAGTACTTC
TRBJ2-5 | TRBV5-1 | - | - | CASSFPGATLKTQYF | TGCGCCAGCAGCTTCCCGGGGGCCACGTTGAAGACCCAGTACTTC
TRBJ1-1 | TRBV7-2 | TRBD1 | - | CASSPDRGNTEAFF | TGTGCCAGCAGCCCCGACAGGGGGAACACTGAAGCTTTCTTT
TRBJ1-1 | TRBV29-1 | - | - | CSVVKQGTEAFF | TGCAGCGTTGTTAAACAGGGAACTGAAGCTTTCTTT
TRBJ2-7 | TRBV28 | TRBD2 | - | CASRPTPSGGHYYEQYF | TGTGCCAGCAGACCTACCCCGAGCGGGGGGCACTACTACGAGCAGTACTTC
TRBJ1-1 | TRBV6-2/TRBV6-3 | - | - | CASSYLGRGAVAFF | TGTGCCAGCAGTTACTTAGGGCGAGGCGCTGTAGCTTTCTTT
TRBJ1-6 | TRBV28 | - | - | CASSRAYNSPLHF | TGTGCCAGCAGTAGGGCCTATAATTCACCCCTCCACTTT
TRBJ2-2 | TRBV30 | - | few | CAWSVYFAGELFF | TGTGCCTGGAGTGTCTATTTCGCCGGGGAGCTGTTTTTT
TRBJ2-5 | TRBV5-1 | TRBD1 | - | CASNSYRGAKRETQYF | TGCGCCAGCAACTCCTACAGGGGGGCGAAAAGGGAGACCCAGTACTTC
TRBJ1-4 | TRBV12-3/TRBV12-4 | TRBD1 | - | CASSGQGKEKLFF | TGTGCCAGCAGTGGACAGGGGAAAGAAAAACTGTTTTTT
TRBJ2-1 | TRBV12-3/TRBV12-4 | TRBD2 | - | CASSRTRREQFF | TGTGCCAGCAGCCGGACTAGGCGGGAGCAGTTCTTC
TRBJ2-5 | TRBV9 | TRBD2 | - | CASSVEAGERWETQYF | TGTGCCAGCAGCGTAGAGGCGGGGGAAAGGTGGGAGACCCAGTACTTC
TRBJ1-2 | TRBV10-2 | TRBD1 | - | CASGSSGQGVGYGYTF | TGCGCCAGCGGCTCCTCGGGACAGGGCGTTGGCTATGGCTACACCTTC
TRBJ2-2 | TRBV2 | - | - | CASRGPTNTGELFF | TGTGCCAGCCGAGGACCGACGAACACCGGGGAGCTGTTTTTT
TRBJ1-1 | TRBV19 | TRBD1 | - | CASRQGTGAFEAFF | TGTGCCAGCCGCCAGGGGACAGGGGCCTTTGAAGCTTTCTTT
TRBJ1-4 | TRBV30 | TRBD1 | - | CAWKVGQGGEKLFF | TGTGCCTGGAAGGTAGGACAGGGAGGCGAAAAACTGTTTTTT
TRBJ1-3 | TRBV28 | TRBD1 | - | CASRDPQGAVGNTIYF | TGTGCCAGCAGAGATCCTCAGGGGGCGGTGGGAAACACCATATATTTT